The rows below give T cell receptor beta chains drawn from one sample of a study of T cell repertoires in cytomegalovirus infection. For these TCRs, the target antigens are not known. Each CDR3 protein gets one entry after TCRdb re-called the reads with MiXCR. The sample includes roughly 340,000 distinct CDR3 sequences, 29% of them seen just once. This sample comprised cultured PBMCs, obtained from culture after CMV antigen stimulation. The source is a human donor in good health (CMV status not recorded). Some clones in this sample may be carry-over from other donors' samples. Both conserved end residues are part of each CDR3. The D gene is left open where the match is weak. Some rows have no size entry. The others give once, few or many, or a class for an expanded clone.

D gene,V gene,J gene,clone size,CDR3 protein,CDR3 DNA
-,TRBV28,TRBJ2-5,few,CASPPTQETQYF,TGTGCCAGCCCCCCGACGCAAGAGACCCAGTACTTC
-,TRBV7-8,TRBJ1-6,-,CASSLNPYNSPLHF,TGTGCCAGCAGCTTAAATCCTTATAATTCACCCCTCCACTTT
-,TRBV6-2/TRBV6-3,TRBJ1-2,few,CASRGVGGYTF,TGTGCCAGCAGGGGCGTCGGAGGATACACCTTC
TRBD2,TRBV12-3/TRBV12-4,TRBJ2-1,few,CASSTKSGRAYNEQFF,TGTGCCAGCAGTACCAAAAGCGGGAGGGCCTACAATGAGCAGTTCTTC
-,TRBV29-1,TRBJ1-2,many,CSVEEGGGYGYTF,TGCAGCGTTGAAGAAGGTGGGGGCTATGGCTACACCTTC
-,TRBV6-5,TRBJ2-7,-,CASSLPPGGGSYEQYF,TGTGCCAGCAGCCTACCCCCAGGGGGGGGCTCCTACGAGCAGTACTTC
-,TRBV7-9,TRBJ1-2,-,CASSLFGGEGYTF,TGTGCCAGCAGCTTATTCGGGGGGGAAGGCTACACCTTC
-,TRBV9,TRBJ1-2,-,CASSPAAGTENYGYTF,TGTGCCAGCAGCCCTGCGGCAGGAACCGAAAACTATGGCTACACCTTC
TRBD1,TRBV27,TRBJ1-2,few,CASGTGASYGYTF,TGTGCCAGCGGGACAGGAGCTTCTTATGGCTACACCTTC
TRBD1,TRBV19,TRBJ1-1,many,CASRTGMNTEAFF,TGTGCCAGTCGGACAGGGATGAACACTGAAGCTTTCTTT
-,TRBV2,TRBJ2-7,-,CASSEDGQGFREQYF,TGTGCCAGCAGTGAAGACGGGCAGGGATTCCGCGAGCAGTACTTC
TRBD1,TRBV23-1,TRBJ1-4,-,CASSQYSKNLGTGNATNEKLFF,TGCGCCAGCAGTCAATACTCAAAAAACCTCGGGACAGGGAATGCAACTAATGAAAAACTGTTTTTT
-,TRBV7-2,TRBJ1-2,large,CASSLAQLINYGYTF,TGTGCCAGCAGCTTAGCACAGCTCATTAACTATGGCTACACCTTC
TRBD1,TRBV10-3,TRBJ2-1,-,CAISEGQVRNEQFF,TGTGCCATCAGTGAAGGACAGGTGAGGAATGAGCAGTTCTTC
-,TRBV19,TRBJ2-1,-,CASSIVATVYSSYNEQFF,TGTGCCAGTAGTATTGTCGCGACGGTTTATAGCTCCTACAATGAGCAGTTCTTC
-,TRBV6-5,TRBJ1-2,-,CASSWTGSGYTF,TGTGCCAGCAGTTGGACCGGGTCTGGCTACACCTTC